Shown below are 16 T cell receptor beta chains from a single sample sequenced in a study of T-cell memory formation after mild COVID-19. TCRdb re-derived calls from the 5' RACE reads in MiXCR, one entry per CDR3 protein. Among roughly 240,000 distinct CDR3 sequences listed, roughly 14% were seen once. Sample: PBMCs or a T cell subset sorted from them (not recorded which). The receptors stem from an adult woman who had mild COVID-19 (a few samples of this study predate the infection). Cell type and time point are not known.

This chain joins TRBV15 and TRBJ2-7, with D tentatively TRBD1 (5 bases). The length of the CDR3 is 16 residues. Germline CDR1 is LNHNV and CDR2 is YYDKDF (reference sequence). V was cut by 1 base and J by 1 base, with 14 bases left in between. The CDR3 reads CATSRGGHAASYEQYF. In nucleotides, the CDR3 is TGTGCCACCAGCAGAGGGGGCCACGCCGCATCCTACGAGCAGTACTTC.

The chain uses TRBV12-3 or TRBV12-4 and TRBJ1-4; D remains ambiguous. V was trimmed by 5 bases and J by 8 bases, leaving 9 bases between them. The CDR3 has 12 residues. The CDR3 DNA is TGTGCCAGCAGTAGGAGCGCGGAAAAACTGTTTTTT. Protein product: CASSRSAEKLFF.

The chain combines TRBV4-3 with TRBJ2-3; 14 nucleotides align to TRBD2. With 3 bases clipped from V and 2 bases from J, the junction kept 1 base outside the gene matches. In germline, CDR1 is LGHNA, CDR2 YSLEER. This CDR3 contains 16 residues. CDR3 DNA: TGCGCCAGCAGCCAGACTAGCGGGAGGGTCACAGATACGCAGTATTTT. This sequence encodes CASSQTSGRVTDTQYF.

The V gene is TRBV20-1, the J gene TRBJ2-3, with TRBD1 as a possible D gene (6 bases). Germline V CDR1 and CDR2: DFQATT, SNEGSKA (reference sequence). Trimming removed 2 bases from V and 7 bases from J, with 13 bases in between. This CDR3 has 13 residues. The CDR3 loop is CSARTPRGYTQYF. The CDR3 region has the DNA TGCAGTGCTAGAACACCGAGGGGGTATACGCAGTATTTT.

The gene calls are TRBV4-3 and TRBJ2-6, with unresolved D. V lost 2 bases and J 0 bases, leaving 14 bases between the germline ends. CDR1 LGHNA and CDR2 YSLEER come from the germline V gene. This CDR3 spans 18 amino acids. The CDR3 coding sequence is TGCGCCAGCAGCCAAAGGGTCTTGCCGATCTCTGGGGCCAACGTCCTGACTTTC. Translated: CASSQRVLPISGANVLTF.

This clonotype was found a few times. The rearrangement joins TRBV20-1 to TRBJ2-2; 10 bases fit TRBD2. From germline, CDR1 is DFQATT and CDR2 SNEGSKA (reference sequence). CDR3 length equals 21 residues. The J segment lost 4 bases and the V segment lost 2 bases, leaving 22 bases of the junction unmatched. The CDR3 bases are TGCAGTGCTAGAAAACCGAAAGGGGGGGCTAGCGGGAGACCCTCCACCGGGGAGCTGTTTTTT. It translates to CSARKPKGGASGRPSTGELFF.

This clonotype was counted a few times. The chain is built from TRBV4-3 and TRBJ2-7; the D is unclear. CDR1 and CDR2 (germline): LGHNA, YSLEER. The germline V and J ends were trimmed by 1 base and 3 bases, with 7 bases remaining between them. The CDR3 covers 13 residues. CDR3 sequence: CASSQASGYEQYF. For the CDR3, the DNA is TGCGCCAGCAGCCAAGCTTCCGGCTACGAGCAGTACTTC.

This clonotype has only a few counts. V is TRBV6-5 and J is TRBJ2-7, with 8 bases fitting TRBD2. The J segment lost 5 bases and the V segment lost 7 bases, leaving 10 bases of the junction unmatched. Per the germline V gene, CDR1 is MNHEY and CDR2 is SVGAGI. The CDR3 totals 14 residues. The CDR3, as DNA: TGTGCCAGCAAGTATGACGGGAGGGCCGACGAGCAGTACTTC. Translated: CASKYDGRADEQYF.

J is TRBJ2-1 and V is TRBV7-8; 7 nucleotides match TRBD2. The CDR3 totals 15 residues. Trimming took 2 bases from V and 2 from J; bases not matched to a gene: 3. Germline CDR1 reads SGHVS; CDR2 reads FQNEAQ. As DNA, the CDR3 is TGTGCCAGCAGCTTACAGGGACTAACCTACAATGAGCAGTTCTTC. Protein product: CASSLQGLTYNEQFF.

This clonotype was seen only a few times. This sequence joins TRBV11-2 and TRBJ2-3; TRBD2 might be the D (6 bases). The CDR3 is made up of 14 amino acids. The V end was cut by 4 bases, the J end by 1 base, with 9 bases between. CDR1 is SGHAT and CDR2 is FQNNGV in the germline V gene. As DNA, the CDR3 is TGTGCCAGCAGCTACGGGGGAGGCACAGATACGCAGTATTTT. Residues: CASSYGGGTDTQYF.

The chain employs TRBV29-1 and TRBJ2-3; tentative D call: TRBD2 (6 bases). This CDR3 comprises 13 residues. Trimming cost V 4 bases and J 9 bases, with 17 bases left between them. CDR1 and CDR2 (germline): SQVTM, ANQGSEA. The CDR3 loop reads CSVGWRGKVTQYF. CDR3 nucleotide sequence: TGCAGCGTTGGTTGGAGGGGAAAGGTCACGCAGTATTTT.

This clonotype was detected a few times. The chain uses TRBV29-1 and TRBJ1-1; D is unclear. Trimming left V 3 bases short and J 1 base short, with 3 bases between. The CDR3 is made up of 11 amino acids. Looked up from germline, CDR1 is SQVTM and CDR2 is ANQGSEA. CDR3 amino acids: CSVDKNTEAFF. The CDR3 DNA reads TGCAGCGTTGACAAGAACACTGAAGCTTTCTTT.

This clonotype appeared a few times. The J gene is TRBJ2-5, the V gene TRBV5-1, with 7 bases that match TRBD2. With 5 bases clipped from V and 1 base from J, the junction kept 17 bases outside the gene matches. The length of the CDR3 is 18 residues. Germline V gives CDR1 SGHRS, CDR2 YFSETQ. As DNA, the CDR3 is TGCGCCAGCAGAACCTCGCTGACTAGCCTAACCTCCCAAGAGACCCAGTACTTC. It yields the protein CASRTSLTSLTSQETQYF. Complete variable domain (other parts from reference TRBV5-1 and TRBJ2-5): KAGVTQTPRYLIKTRGQQVTLSCSPISGHRSVSWYQQTPGQGLQFLFEYFSETQRNKGNFPGRFSGRQFSNSRSEMNVSTLELGDSALYLCASRTSLTSLTSQETQYFGPGTRLLVL.

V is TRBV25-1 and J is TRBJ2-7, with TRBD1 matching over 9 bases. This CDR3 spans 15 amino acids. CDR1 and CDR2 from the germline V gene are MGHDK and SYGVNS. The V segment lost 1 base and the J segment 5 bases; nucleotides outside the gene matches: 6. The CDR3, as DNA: TGTGCCAGCAGTGAATTGGGACAGGGTAGCCACGAGCAGTACTTC. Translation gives CASSELGQGSHEQYF.

The CDR3 loop reads CAISDRSRWDSPLHF. The CDR3 nucleotides read TGTGCCATCAGCGACAGGTCCAGGTGGGATTCACCCCTCCACTTT. The genes are TRBV10-3 and TRBJ1-6; D might be TRBD1 (6 bases). Trimming removed 6 bases from V and 8 bases from J, with 17 bases in between. The germline V gene has CDR1 ENHRY and CDR2 SYGVKD. The CDR3 totals 15 residues.

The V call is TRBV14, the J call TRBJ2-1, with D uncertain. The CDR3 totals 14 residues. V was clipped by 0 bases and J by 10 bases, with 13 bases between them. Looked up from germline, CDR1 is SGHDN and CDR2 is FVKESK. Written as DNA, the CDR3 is TGTGCCAGCAGCCAAGATCTCAGCAGTGGGGAGCAGTTCTTC. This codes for CASSQDLSSGEQFF.